This T cell receptor (beta chain) was sequenced in a study of CD8+CD57+ T cells in acquired aplastic anemia. In the study overall: Sorted CD4+ and CD8+ cells gave a mean 3.2 ug DNA, range about 0.17 to 27.4 ug. Regarding the study as a whole: Sharing between patients and controls was observed for twenty-nine CD8+ CDR3 sequences.

For CDR3 and TCR beta VDJ profiling, genomic DNA was the template used. TCRdb re-called the reads with MiXCR, one entry per CDR3 protein. The sample contains hundreds of thousands of distinct CDR3 sequences, approximately 60% of which appear only once. The CDR3 contains 13 residues. CDR1 is SQVTM, CDR2 ANQGSEA, per germline. Trimming removed 4 bases from V and 4 bases from J, with 13 bases in between. On this clonotype itself: Its antigen is not known.

CD8+CD57+ cell expansion, shown by flow cytometry, had occurred in the patients selected for sequencing. Patients had not yet gotten any therapy when their blood was taken for sampling. The sequencing sample was made of sorted CD4+, CD8+, or CD8+CD57+ T cells (not recorded which) from PBMCs. The source of this sequence is a human donor with aplastic anemia. The chain links TRBV29-1 to TRBJ1-1; D might be TRBD1 (5 bases). The CDR3 DNA is TGCAGCGTTGTTCCGATCGGGGGCACTGAAGCTTTCTTT. This encodes CSVVPIGGTEAFF.